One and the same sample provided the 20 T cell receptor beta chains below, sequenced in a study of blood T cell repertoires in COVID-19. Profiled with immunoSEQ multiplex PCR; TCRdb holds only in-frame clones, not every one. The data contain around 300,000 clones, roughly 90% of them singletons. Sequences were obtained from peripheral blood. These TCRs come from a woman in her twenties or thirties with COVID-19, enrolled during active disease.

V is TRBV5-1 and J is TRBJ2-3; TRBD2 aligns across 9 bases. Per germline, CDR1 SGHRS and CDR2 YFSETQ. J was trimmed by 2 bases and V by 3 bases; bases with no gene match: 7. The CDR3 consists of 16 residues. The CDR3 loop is CASSSGTSIDTDTQYF. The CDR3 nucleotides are TGCGCCAGCAGCTCCGGGACTAGCATCGACACAGATACGCAGTATTTT. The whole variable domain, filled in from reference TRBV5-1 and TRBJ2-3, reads KAGVTQTPRYLIKTRGQQVTLSCSPISGHRSVSWYQQTPGQGLQFLFEYFSETQRNKGNFPGRFSGRQFSNSRSEMNVSTLELGDSALYLCASSSGTSIDTDTQYFGPGTRLTVL.

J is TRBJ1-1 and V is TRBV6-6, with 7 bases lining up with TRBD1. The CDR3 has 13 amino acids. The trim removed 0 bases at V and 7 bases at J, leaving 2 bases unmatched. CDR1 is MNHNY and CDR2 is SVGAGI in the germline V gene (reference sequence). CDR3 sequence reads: CASSYSTGNEAFF. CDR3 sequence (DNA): TGTGCCAGCAGTTACTCGACAGGGAATGAAGCTTTCTTT.

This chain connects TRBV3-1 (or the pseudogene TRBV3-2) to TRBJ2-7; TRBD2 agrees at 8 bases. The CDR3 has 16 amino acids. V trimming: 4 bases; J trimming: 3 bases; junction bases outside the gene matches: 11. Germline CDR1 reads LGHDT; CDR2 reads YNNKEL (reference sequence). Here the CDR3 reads CASSPLAGQASYEQYF. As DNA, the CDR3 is TGTGCCAGCAGCCCTCTAGCGGGCCAAGCTAGCTACGAGCAGTACTTC.

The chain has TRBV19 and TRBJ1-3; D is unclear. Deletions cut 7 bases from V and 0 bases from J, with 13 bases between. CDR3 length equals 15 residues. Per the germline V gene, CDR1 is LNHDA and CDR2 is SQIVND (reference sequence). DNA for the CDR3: TGTGCCAGTACTATTAACAGAGACTCTGGAAACACCATATATTTT. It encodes CASTINRDSGNTIYF.

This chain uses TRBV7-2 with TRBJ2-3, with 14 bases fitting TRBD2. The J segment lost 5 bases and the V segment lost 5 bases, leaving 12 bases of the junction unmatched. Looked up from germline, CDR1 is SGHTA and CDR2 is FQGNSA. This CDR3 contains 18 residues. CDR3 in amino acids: CASSPFGTSGRVEDTQYF. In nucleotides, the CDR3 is TGTGCCAGCAGCCCTTTCGGGACTAGCGGGAGAGTGGAAGATACGCAGTATTTT.

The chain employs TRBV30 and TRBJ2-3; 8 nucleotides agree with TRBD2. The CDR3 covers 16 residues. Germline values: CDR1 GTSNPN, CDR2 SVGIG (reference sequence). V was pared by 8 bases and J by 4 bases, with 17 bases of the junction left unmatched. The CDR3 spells CAADRRTSGTSDTQYF. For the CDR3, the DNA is TGTGCCGCCGACAGGAGAACTAGCGGCACCTCAGATACGCAGTATTTT.

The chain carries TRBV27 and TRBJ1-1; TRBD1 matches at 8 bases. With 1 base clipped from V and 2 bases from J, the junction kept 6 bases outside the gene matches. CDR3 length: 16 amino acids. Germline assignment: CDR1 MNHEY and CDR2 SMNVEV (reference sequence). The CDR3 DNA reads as TGTGCCAGCAGTTTATACCGGACAGGGCCTAACACTGAAGCTTTCTTT. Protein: CASSLYRTGPNTEAFF.

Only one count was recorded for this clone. The CDR3 coding sequence is TGTGCCAGCAGTTCTAGCGGGATTAACACCGGGGAGCTGTTTTTT. Its translation is CASSSSGINTGELFF. V gene TRBV7-8 combines with J gene TRBJ2-2; 9 nucleotides line up with TRBD2. Germline V gives CDR1 SGHVS, CDR2 FQNEAQ. Unmatched junction bases numbered 4, after V lost 6 bases and J lost 2 bases. The CDR3 spans 15 residues.

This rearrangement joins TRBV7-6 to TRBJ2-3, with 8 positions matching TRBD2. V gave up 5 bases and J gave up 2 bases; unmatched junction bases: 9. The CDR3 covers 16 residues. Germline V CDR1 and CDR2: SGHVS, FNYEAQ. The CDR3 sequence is CASSPGAGENTDTQYF. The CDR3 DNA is TGTGCCAGCAGCCCCGGAGCGGGAGAGAACACAGATACGCAGTATTTT.

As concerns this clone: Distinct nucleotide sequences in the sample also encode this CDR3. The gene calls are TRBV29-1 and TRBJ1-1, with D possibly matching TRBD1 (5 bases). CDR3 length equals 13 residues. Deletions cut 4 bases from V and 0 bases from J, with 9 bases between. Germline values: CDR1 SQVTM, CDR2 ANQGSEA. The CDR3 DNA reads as TGCAGCGTTGCGGGACTTATGAACACTGAAGCTTTCTTT. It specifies CSVAGLMNTEAFF.

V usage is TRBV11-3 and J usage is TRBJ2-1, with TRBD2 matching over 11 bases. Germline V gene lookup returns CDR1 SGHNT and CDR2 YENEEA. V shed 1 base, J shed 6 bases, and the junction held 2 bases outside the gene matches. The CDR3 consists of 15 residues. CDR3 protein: CASSLGLAGFNEQFF. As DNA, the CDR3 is TGTGCCAGCAGCTTAGGACTAGCGGGGTTCAATGAGCAGTTCTTC.

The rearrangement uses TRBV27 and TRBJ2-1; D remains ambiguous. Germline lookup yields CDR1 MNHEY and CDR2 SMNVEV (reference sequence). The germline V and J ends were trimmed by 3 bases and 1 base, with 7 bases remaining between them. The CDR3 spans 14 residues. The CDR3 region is CASSLLRSYNEQFF. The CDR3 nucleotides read TGTGCCAGCAGTTTGTTACGGTCCTACAATGAGCAGTTCTTC.

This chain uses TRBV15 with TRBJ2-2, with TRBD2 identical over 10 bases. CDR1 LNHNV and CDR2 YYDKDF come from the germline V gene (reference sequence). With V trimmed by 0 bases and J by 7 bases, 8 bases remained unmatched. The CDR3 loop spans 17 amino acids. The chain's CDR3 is CATSRDLLAGVNGELFF. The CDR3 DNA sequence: TGTGCCACCAGCAGAGATCTTCTAGCGGGAGTAAACGGGGAGCTGTTTTTT.

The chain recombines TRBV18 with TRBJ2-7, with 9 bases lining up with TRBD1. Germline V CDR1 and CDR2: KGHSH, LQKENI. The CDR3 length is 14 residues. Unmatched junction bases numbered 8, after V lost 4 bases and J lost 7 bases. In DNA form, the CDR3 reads TGTGCCAGCTCACAGGGGACAGGGTCACGGGAGCAGTACTTC. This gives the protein CASSQGTGSREQYF. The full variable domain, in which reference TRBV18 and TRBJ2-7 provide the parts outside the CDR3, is NAGVMQNPRHLVRRRGQEARLRCSPMKGHSHVYWYRQLPEEGLKFMVYLQKENIIDESGMPKERFSAEFPKEGPSILRIQQVVRGDSAAYFCASSQGTGSREQYFGPGTRLTVT.

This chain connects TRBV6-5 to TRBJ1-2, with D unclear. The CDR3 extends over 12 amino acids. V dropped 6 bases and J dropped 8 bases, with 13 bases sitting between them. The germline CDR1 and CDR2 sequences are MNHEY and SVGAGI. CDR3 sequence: CASSVDFQGYTF. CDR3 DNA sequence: TGTGCCAGCAGCGTAGACTTCCAGGGCTACACCTTC.

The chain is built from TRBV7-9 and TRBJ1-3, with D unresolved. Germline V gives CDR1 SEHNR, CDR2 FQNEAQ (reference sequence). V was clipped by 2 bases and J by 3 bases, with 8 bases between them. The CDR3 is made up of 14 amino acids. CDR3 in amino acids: CASSLLNNGNTIYF. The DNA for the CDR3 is TGTGCCAGCAGCTTATTAAACAATGGAAACACCATATATTTT.

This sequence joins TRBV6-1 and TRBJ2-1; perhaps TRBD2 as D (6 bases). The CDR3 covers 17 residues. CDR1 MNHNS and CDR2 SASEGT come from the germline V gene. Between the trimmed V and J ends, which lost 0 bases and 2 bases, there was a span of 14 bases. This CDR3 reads CASSEAGGADPYNEQFF. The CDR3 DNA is TGTGCCAGCAGTGAAGCAGGCGGGGCAGACCCCTACAATGAGCAGTTCTTC.

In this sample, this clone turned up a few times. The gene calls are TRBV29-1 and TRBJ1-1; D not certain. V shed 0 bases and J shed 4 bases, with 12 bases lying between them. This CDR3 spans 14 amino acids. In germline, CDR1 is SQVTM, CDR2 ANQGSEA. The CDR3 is CSVEDRRGSTEAFF. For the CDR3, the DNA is TGCAGCGTTGAAGATAGGAGAGGGAGCACTGAAGCTTTCTTT.

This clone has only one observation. The CDR3 DNA reads TGTGCCTGGAAGACTAGCGGGATCTACAATGAGCAGTTCTTC. Protein product: CAWKTSGIYNEQFF. The chain has TRBV30 and TRBJ2-1, with TRBD2 matching 11 bases. Unmatched junction bases numbered 2, after V lost 4 bases and J lost 3 bases. The CDR3 loop spans 14 amino acids. Germline V gene lookup returns CDR1 GTSNPN and CDR2 SVGIG (reference sequence).

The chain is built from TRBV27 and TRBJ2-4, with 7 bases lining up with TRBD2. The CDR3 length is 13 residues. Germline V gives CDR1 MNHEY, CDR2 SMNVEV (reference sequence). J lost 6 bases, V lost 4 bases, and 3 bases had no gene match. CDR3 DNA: TGTGCCAGCAGTTCGGGACTAACAAACATTCAGTACTTC. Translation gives CASSSGLTNIQYF.